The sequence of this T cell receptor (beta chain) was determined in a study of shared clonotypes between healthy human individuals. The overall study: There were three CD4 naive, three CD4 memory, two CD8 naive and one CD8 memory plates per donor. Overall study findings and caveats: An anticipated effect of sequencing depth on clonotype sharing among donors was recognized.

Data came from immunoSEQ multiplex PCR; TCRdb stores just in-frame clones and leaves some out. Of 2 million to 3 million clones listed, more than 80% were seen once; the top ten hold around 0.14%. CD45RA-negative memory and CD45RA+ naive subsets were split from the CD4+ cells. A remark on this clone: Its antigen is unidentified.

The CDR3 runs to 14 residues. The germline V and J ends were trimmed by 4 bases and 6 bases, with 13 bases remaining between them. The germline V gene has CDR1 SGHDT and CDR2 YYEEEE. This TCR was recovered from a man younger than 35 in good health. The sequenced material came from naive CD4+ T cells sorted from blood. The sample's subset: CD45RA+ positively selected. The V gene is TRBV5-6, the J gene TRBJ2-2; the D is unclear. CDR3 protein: CASSPPVVPGELFF. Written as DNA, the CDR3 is TGTGCCAGCAGCCCACCGGTTGTTCCCGGGGAGCTGTTTTTT.